These 8 T cell receptor beta chains came from one sample sequenced in a study of shared clonotypes between healthy human individuals. Generated by immunoSEQ multiplex PCR, the TCRdb table keeps only in-frame clones and is missing some. The table records approximately 99,000 clones, 68% of them present only once. The sample was memory CD8+ T cells sorted from blood. As for subset: CD45RO+ cells pooled with CCR7-negative TemRA cells. These receptors were obtained from a young woman in good health.

The J gene is TRBJ1-1, the V gene TRBV9; D gene unclear. V lost 1 base and J 1 base, leaving 5 bases between the germline ends. The CDR3 length is 13 residues. CDR1 is SGDLS, CDR2 YYNGEE, per germline. CDR3 region: CASSVMGNTEAFF. The CDR3, as DNA: TGTGCCAGCAGCGTAATGGGGAACACTGAAGCTTTCTTT.

CDR3 sequence (DNA): TGTGCCAGTACCATACAAGGAATCGGACGGACAGTCTATGGCTACACCTTC. The encoded protein is CASTIQGIGRTVYGYTF. This rearrangement joins TRBV19 to TRBJ1-2; D may be TRBD1 (6 bases). The ends were cut back, 7 bases at V and 4 bases at J, with 25 bases in the middle. The germline CDR1 and CDR2 sequences are LNHDA and SQIVND (reference sequence). The CDR3 is 17 amino acids.

The table lists this clone with a few counts. The J gene is TRBJ1-2, the V gene TRBV7-6, with D perhaps TRBD1 (6 bases). Trimming took 4 bases from V and 3 from J, leaving 9 bases between them. CDR1 is SGHVS, CDR2 FNYEAQ, per germline. The CDR3 consists of 13 residues. The CDR3 bases are TGTGCCAGCAGCTCCAGGACAGACTATGGCTACACCTTC. Protein: CASSSRTDYGYTF.

This chain links TRBV15 with TRBJ2-7; 9 nucleotides line up with TRBD2. This CDR3 contains 18 residues. Trimming cost V 3 bases and J 2 bases; bases outside gene matches: 14. CDR1 and CDR2 (germline): LNHNV, YYDKDF (reference sequence). CDR3 bases: TGTGCCACCAGCAGTTCTAGCGGGAATCCCCTCCCTACCTACGAGCAGTACTTC. It codes for CATSSSSGNPLPTYEQYF.

This sequence joins TRBV7-2 and TRBJ2-1; 8 bases are a match to TRBD1. With 3 bases clipped from V and 1 base from J, the junction kept 2 bases outside the gene matches. CDR1 and CDR2 from the germline V gene are SGHTA and FQGNSA. The CDR3 is made up of 15 amino acids. The CDR3 loop reads CASSFDRGSYNEQFF. CDR3 in DNA: TGTGCCAGCAGCTTCGACAGGGGATCCTACAATGAGCAGTTCTTC. The full variable domain, with the rest looked up from reference TRBV7-2 and TRBJ2-1, is GAGVSQSPSNKVTEKGKDVELRCDPISGHTALYWYRQSLGQGLEFLIYFQGNSAPDKSGLPSDRFSAERTGGSVSTLTIQRTQQEDSAVYLCASSFDRGSYNEQFFGPGTRLTVL.

The chain recombines TRBV7-9 with TRBJ2-7; tentative D call: TRBD1 (5 bases). Trimming removed 5 bases from V and 2 bases from J, with 16 bases in between. CDR1 is SEHNR, CDR2 FQNEAQ, per germline (reference sequence). CDR3 length equals 15 residues. For the CDR3, the DNA is TGTGCCAGCAGCGGCCTAGACAGATTAGCCTACGAGCAGTACTTC. Translating it yields CASSGLDRLAYEQYF.

This sequence joins TRBV5-4 and TRBJ1-2; tentative D call: TRBD1 (5 bases). V was pared by 4 bases and J by 3 bases, with 13 bases between. Per the germline V gene, CDR1 is SGHNT and CDR2 is YYREEE (reference sequence). The CDR3 contains 14 residues. For the CDR3, the DNA is TGTGCCAGCAGCGGATCGCCGGGGGACTATGGCTACACCTTC. Protein sequence: CASSGSPGDYGYTF.

This clone was picked up many times. The rearrangement links TRBV6-6 to TRBJ2-1; a possible D gene is TRBD2 (5 bases). Germline CDR1 is MNHNY and CDR2 is SVGAGI (reference sequence). The CDR3 spans 15 residues. V was trimmed by 3 bases and J by 3 bases, leaving 12 bases between them. The CDR3 DNA follows: TGTGCCAGCAGTTATATCGCGGGCCTCTACAATGAGCAGTTCTTC. Its protein is CASSYIAGLYNEQFF.